One and the same sample provided the 24 T cell receptor beta chains below, sequenced in a study of cytomegalovirus exposure and HLA in healthy donors. The PCR contained 60 Vbeta and 13 Jbeta primers. TCRdb's copy holds only in-frame clones and misses some; the assay was immunoSEQ multiplex PCR. This table has 150,000 to 200,000 clones, around 78% appearing once. The sample was PBMCs. The receptors come from a man in his forties or fifties in good health and CMV-seronegative.

The genes are TRBV19 and TRBJ1-1, with 7 bases matching TRBD1. CDR1 is LNHDA, CDR2 SQIVND, per germline (reference sequence). Trimming took 7 bases from V and 3 from J; bases not matched to a gene: 11. The CDR3 has 15 amino acids. In DNA, the CDR3 is TGTGCCAGTAAAATTTCCGGGACAGTCGACACTGAAGCTTTCTTT. Protein: CASKISGTVDTEAFF.

CDR3 nucleotides: TGCGCCAGCAGCTTGGGCAGGGATAATGAAAAACTGTTTTTT. Protein sequence: CASSLGRDNEKLFF. The chain recombines TRBV5-1 with TRBJ1-4; weak D call: TRBD1 (5 bases). CDR3 length: 14 amino acids. Trimming removed 0 bases at V and 4 bases at J, with 7 bases between. Germline V gene lookup returns CDR1 SGHRS and CDR2 YFSETQ.

This clone appeared a few times. Written as DNA, the CDR3 is TGTGCCAGCAGTTTAGGGAACAGGGCTGAGCAGTACGTC. This gives the protein CASSLGNRAEQYV. The chain joins TRBV28 to TRBJ2-7, with D tentatively TRBD1 (6 bases). V dropped 2 bases and J dropped 7 bases, with 12 bases sitting between them. This CDR3 is 13 amino acids long. The germline CDR1 and CDR2 sequences are MDHEN and SYDVKM.

This clone appeared once. The chain has TRBV28 and TRBJ1-5; 9 bases are shared with TRBD1. This CDR3 has 17 residues. V was pared by 4 bases and J by 1 base, with 8 bases of the junction left unmatched. Germline loops: CDR1 MDHEN, CDR2 SYDVKM. CDR3 coding DNA: TGTGCCAGCAGTTCCCCGACAGGGGGAGCAAGCAATCAGCCCCAGCATTTT. It is translated as CASSSPTGGASNQPQHF. The variable domain in full, with the rest retrieved from reference TRBV28 and TRBJ1-5, is DVKVTQSSRYLVKRTGEKVFLECVQDMDHENMFWYRQDPGLGLRLIYFSYDVKMKEKGDIPEGYSVSREKKERFSLILESASTNQTSMYLCASSSPTGGASNQPQHFGDGTRLSIL.

This clone was seen more than once but under ten times. The gene calls are TRBV11-2 and TRBJ1-5; D not certain. The CDR3 has 17 amino acids. Between the trimmed V and J ends, which lost 8 bases and 1 base, there was a span of 21 bases. Germline V CDR1 and CDR2: SGHAT, FQNNGV. For the CDR3, the DNA is TGTGCCAGCGGAGGAGGGTTGGCCTTCGGAAGCAATCAGCCCCAGCATTTT. Translated: CASGGGLAFGSNQPQHF. Looking up the rest from reference TRBV11-2 and TRBJ1-5 gives the full variable domain: EAGVAQSPRYKIIEKRQSVAFWCNPISGHATLYWYQQILGQGPKLLIQFQNNGVVDDSQLPKDRFSAERLKGVDSTLKIQPAKLEDSAVYLCASGGGLAFGSNQPQHFGDGTRLSIL.

J is TRBJ1-2 and V is TRBV7-9; a weak D match, TRBD1 (5 bases). The CDR3 totals 14 residues. The germline V gene has CDR1 SEHNR and CDR2 FQNEAQ (reference sequence). V lost 3 bases and J 3 bases, leaving 11 bases between the germline ends. The CDR3 loop reads CASSFTGGDYGYTF. Here the CDR3 DNA reads TGTGCCAGCAGCTTTACGGGGGGAGACTATGGCTACACCTTC.

V usage is TRBV5-4 and J usage is TRBJ1-1, with D maybe TRBD1 (6 bases). This CDR3 is built from 13 residues. Germline CDR1 reads SGHNT; CDR2 reads YYREEE (reference sequence). V lost 5 bases and J 2 bases, leaving 10 bases between the germline ends. As DNA, the CDR3 is TGTGCCAGCAGATTTGGGGGCAACACTGAAGCTTTCTTT. Translating gives CASRFGGNTEAFF. The full variable domain, with the rest looked up from reference TRBV5-4 and TRBJ1-1, is ETGVTQSPTHLIKTRGQQVTLRCSSQSGHNTVSWYQQALGQGPQFIFQYYREEENGRGNFPPRFSGLQFPNYSSELNVNALELDDSALYLCASRFGGNTEAFFGQGTRLTVV.

The chain has TRBV6-1 and TRBJ1-5, with TRBD1 as a possible D gene (6 bases). The length of the CDR3 is 13 residues. V was clipped by 4 bases and J by 6 bases, with 10 bases between them. Germline CDR1 MNHNS, CDR2 SASEGT. This chain's CDR3 is CASSGSGAQPQHF. In DNA form, the CDR3 reads TGTGCCAGCAGTGGATCAGGGGCTCAGCCCCAGCATTTT.

The chain employs TRBV9 and TRBJ2-3, with a tentative D call TRBD2 (5 bases). V lost 0 bases and J lost 2, with 13 bases in between. The CDR3 is 16 residues long. Germline V gives CDR1 SGDLS, CDR2 YYNGEE. This CDR3 is CASSVGLRENTDTQYF. CDR3 nucleotide sequence: TGTGCCAGCAGCGTAGGATTGAGGGAGAACACAGATACGCAGTATTTT.

This clone was detected once. The chain carries TRBV5-6 and TRBJ2-2; 9 bases agree with TRBD1. The CDR3 runs to 16 residues. CDR1 is SGHDT, CDR2 YYEEEE, per germline. The V segment lost 4 bases and the J segment 5 bases; nucleotides outside the gene matches: 9. The CDR3, as DNA: TGTGCCAGCAGCCACATCGACAGGGGGAGGACCGGGGAGCTGTTTTTT. It translates to CASSHIDRGRTGELFF.

This sequence joins TRBV15 and TRBJ2-7; 7 bases fit TRBD1. CDR3 length equals 13 residues. The V gene's germline CDR1 is LNHNV and CDR2 YYDKDF (reference sequence). The V segment lost 0 bases and the J segment 6 bases; nucleotides outside the gene matches: 2. CDR3 sequence (DNA): TGTGCCACCAGCAGAGAACAGGGGAGCGAGCAGTACTTC. Its translation: CATSREQGSEQYF. The full variable domain, rest sourced from reference TRBV15 and TRBJ2-7, is DAMVIQNPRYQVTQFGKPVTLSCSQTLNHNVMYWYQQKSSQAPKLLFHYYDKDFNNEADTPDNFQSRRPNTSFCFLDIRSPGLGDTAMYLCATSREQGSEQYFGPGTRLTVT.

V gene TRBV7-9 combines with J gene TRBJ2-1; TRBD2 agrees at 9 bases. Germline V gene data show CDR1 as SEHNR and CDR2 as FQNEAQ (reference sequence). V trimming: 5 bases; J trimming: 4 bases; junction bases outside the gene matches: 15. This CDR3 comprises 18 residues. CDR3 region: CASSPGSRTSDRYNEQFF. CDR3 DNA: TGTGCCAGCAGCCCGGGCTCCCGGACTAGCGACCGTTACAATGAGCAGTTCTTC.

The V and J genes are TRBV7-3 and TRBJ2-3, with 7 nucleotides matching TRBD1. V shed 4 bases, J shed 4 bases, and the junction held 8 bases outside the gene matches. CDR3 length equals 15 residues. Looked up from germline, CDR1 is SGHTA and CDR2 is FQGTGA. CDR3 nucleotide sequence: TGTGCCAGCAGCTCACAGGGGAGTAGTGCAGATACGCAGTATTTT. Its translation is CASSSQGSSADTQYF.

V usage is TRBV28 and J usage is TRBJ2-5; a weak D match, TRBD1 (5 bases). V was shortened by 7 bases and J by 5 bases, with 17 bases between the two germline ends. The CDR3 spans 14 residues. Germline-derived CDR1 and CDR2 are MDHEN and SYDVKM. CDR3 nucleotide sequence: TGTGCCAGCATTACCAACAGGAATTGGGAGACCCAGTACTTC. Translation: CASITNRNWETQYF.

This chain joins TRBV2 and TRBJ2-7, with unresolved D. The germline V and J ends were trimmed by 3 bases and 2 bases, with 5 bases remaining between them. The V gene's germline CDR1 is SNHLY and CDR2 FYNNEI. The CDR3 has 12 residues. The DNA for the CDR3 is TGTGCCAGCAGTGAGCGGCCCTACGAGCAGTACGTC. Protein sequence: CASSERPYEQYV.

The rearrangement links TRBV6-1 to TRBJ2-7; D is perhaps TRBD1 (6 bases). Per the germline V gene, CDR1 is MNHNS and CDR2 is SASEGT. There are 14 residues in the CDR3. V dropped 2 bases and J dropped 1 base, with 9 bases sitting between them. CDR3 amino acids: CASSEMDRSYEQYF. CDR3 DNA sequence: TGTGCCAGCAGTGAAATGGACAGATCCTACGAGCAGTACTTC.

Concerning this clone itself: Other DNA sequences in this specimen translate into the identical CDR3. J is TRBJ2-7 and V is TRBV5-1; 9 nucleotides line up with TRBD1. Germline V gene sequence: CDR1 SGHRS, CDR2 YFSETQ. The CDR3 contains 14 residues. V lost 6 bases to trimming and J lost 3 bases; unmatched junction nucleotides: 7. CDR3 coding DNA: TGCGCCAGCACCTCCGGGACAGGGAACTACGAGCAGTACTTC. It specifies CASTSGTGNYEQYF.

The CDR3 bases are TGTGCCAGTGGACTAAACTCTGGAAACACCATATATTTT. Amino acids: CASGLNSGNTIYF. The chain carries TRBV19 and TRBJ1-3; no firm D call. This CDR3 contains 13 residues. V was trimmed by 8 bases and J by 0 bases, leaving 8 bases between them. CDR1 LNHDA and CDR2 SQIVND come from the germline V gene (reference sequence).

This chain links TRBV19 with TRBJ1-1; tentative D call: TRBD1 (6 bases). Germline CDR1 and CDR2: LNHDA and SQIVND (reference sequence). The CDR3 is made up of 13 amino acids. V lost 5 bases to trimming and J lost 2 bases, with 9 bases between them. The DNA for the CDR3 is TGTGCCAGTAGTCAGGGACATAACACTGAAGCTTTCTTT. It is translated as CASSQGHNTEAFF. The full variable domain, its missing parts supplied by reference TRBV19 and TRBJ1-1, is DGGITQSPKYLFRKEGQNVTLSCEQNLNHDAMYWYRQDPGQGLRLIYYSQIVNDFQKGDIAEGYSVSREKKESFPLTVTSAQKNPTAFYLCASSQGHNTEAFFGQGTRLTVV.

The rearrangement uses TRBV27 and TRBJ2-7; possible D gene TRBD2, 6 bases. Deletions cut 2 bases from V and 6 bases from J, with 11 bases between. This CDR3 is 13 amino acids long. Germline V gene sequence: CDR1 MNHEY, CDR2 SMNVEV (reference sequence). CDR3 residues: CASSLVDGGEQYF. DNA for the CDR3: TGTGCCAGCAGTTTAGTGGACGGGGGCGAGCAGTACTTC.

This rearrangement joins TRBV5-1 to TRBJ1-4; 11 nucleotides agree with TRBD1. After removal of 4 bases from V and 7 bases from J, the junction contained 6 bases not matched to a gene. The CDR3 loop spans 15 amino acids. The V gene's germline CDR1 is SGHRS and CDR2 YFSETQ. The CDR3, as DNA: TGCGCCAGCAGCCCTCGGACAGGGGGCGGTGAAAAACTGTTTTTT. This codes for CASSPRTGGGEKLFF.

This chain links TRBV25-1 with TRBJ2-7, with TRBD2 matching over 7 bases. After removal of 0 bases from V and 5 bases from J, the junction contained 16 bases not matched to a gene. Germline V lookup: CDR1 MGHDK, CDR2 SYGVNS. CDR3 size: 18 residues. This CDR3 is CASSEYGILEGGSDEQYF. DNA of the CDR3: TGTGCCAGCAGTGAATATGGGATCTTGGAGGGAGGGTCCGACGAGCAGTACTTC.

The chain carries TRBV7-2 and TRBJ2-3; 10 bases map to TRBD2. The CDR3 extends over 16 amino acids. Trimming at V came to 1 base and at J to 5 bases, leaving 6 bases not matched to a gene. Germline assignment: CDR1 SGHTA and CDR2 FQGNSA. In DNA, the CDR3 is TGTGCCAGCAGCTTAGGCCCGGGACTAGCGAGAGATACGCAGTATTTT. Encoded protein: CASSLGPGLARDTQYF. Looking up the rest from reference TRBV7-2 and TRBJ2-3 gives the full variable domain: GAGVSQSPSNKVTEKGKDVELRCDPISGHTALYWYRQSLGQGLEFLIYFQGNSAPDKSGLPSDRFSAERTGGSVSTLTIQRTQQEDSAVYLCASSLGPGLARDTQYFGPGTRLTVL.

This rearrangement joins TRBV28 to TRBJ2-3; 7 bases are a match to TRBD2. The CDR3 loop spans 13 amino acids. Unmatched junction bases numbered 3, after V lost 8 bases and J lost 1 base. CDR1 is MDHEN, CDR2 SYDVKM, per germline. The CDR3 reads CASEAGGTDTQYF. CDR3 bases: TGTGCCAGCGAGGCGGGGGGCACAGATACGCAGTATTTT.